A selection of T cell receptor beta chains follows, all from one sample in a study of human T cells and chemical hapten exposure. TCRdb fed the RACE reads into MiXCR, producing one record per CDR3 protein. The sample holds 95,000 to 150,000 distinct CDR3 sequences; roughly 13% are singletons and the top ten take 0.7% to 0.95%. The specimen was whole blood, collected in connection with sensitization to the hapten diphenylcyclopropenone (DPC). These receptor sequences come from a man aged 18 to 30 with alopecia areata. Some clones in this sample may be carry-over from other donors' samples. Each CDR3 is given with its conserved first and last residue. The order of the fields is V gene, J gene, D gene, clone size, CDR3 DNA, CDR3 protein. A D gene is named only where the DNA matches it firmly. The size of a clone is reported for some rows only, either as once, few or many, or as a class for expanded clones.

V gene: TRBV5-4; J gene: TRBJ1-2; D gene: .; clone size: many; CDR3 DNA: TGTGCCAGCAGCTTGGGGGGAGATTATGGCTACACCTTC; CDR3 protein: CASSLGGDYGYTF
V gene: TRBV5-1; J gene: TRBJ2-2; D gene: .; clone size: few; CDR3 DNA: TGCGCCAGCAGCTTGGATCCCACCGGGGAGCTGTTTTTT; CDR3 protein: CASSLDPTGELFF
V gene: TRBV4-1; J gene: TRBJ1-2; D gene: .; clone size: few; CDR3 DNA: TGCGCCAGCAGCATCGGGGCCTCATATGGCTACACCTTC; CDR3 protein: CASSIGASYGYTF
V gene: TRBV28; J gene: TRBJ1-5; D gene: TRBD1; clone size: few; CDR3 DNA: TGTGCCAGCAGTTTCGGGACAGGCAGGCAGCCCCAGCATTTT; CDR3 protein: CASSFGTGRQPQHF
V gene: TRBV28; J gene: TRBJ2-7; D gene: TRBD1; clone size: .; CDR3 DNA: TGTGCCAGCAGTCCGGGGGACAGGGGAATTCACGAGCAGTACTTC; CDR3 protein: CASSPGDRGIHEQYF
V gene: TRBV7-7; J gene: TRBJ1-1; D gene: .; clone size: few; CDR3 DNA: TGTGCCAGCAGCCCCGACAGAGAGGCTGAAGCTTTCTTT; CDR3 protein: CASSPDREAEAFF
V gene: TRBV9; J gene: TRBJ1-6; D gene: .; clone size: few; CDR3 DNA: TGTGCCAGCAGCGTAGATTGGGTCGGCGGGGCACCCCTCCACTTT; CDR3 protein: CASSVDWVGGAPLHF
V gene: TRBV6-2/TRBV6-3; J gene: TRBJ1-1; D gene: TRBD1; clone size: few; CDR3 DNA: TGTGCCAGCAGGAGTGGGACAGGGGCGAACACTGAAGCTTTCTTT; CDR3 protein: CASRSGTGANTEAFF
V gene: TRBV19; J gene: TRBJ2-4; D gene: TRBD2; clone size: .; CDR3 DNA: TGTGCCAGTAGCAAAGCGGGGGGCCTAGCCAAAAACATTCAGTACTTC; CDR3 protein: CASSKAGGLAKNIQYF
V gene: TRBV28; J gene: TRBJ1-3; D gene: .; clone size: few; CDR3 DNA: TGTGCCAGCAGTTTAGGGGGGACACTCGGAAACACCATATATTTT; CDR3 protein: CASSLGGTLGNTIYF
V gene: TRBV9; J gene: TRBJ2-3; D gene: .; clone size: .; CDR3 DNA: TGTGCCAGCAGCGTAGCGGACAGCACAGATACGCAGTATTTT; CDR3 protein: CASSVADSTDTQYF
V gene: TRBV9; J gene: TRBJ2-3; D gene: .; clone size: .; CDR3 DNA: TGTGCCAGCAGCGGACACAAGACTAGCACAGATACGCAGTATTTT; CDR3 protein: CASSGHKTSTDTQYF
V gene: TRBV29-1; J gene: TRBJ2-1; D gene: .; clone size: .; CDR3 DNA: TGCAGCGTTGCCAGGGGCCGTAAATTAGGGGCCGGCAATGAGCAGTTCTTC; CDR3 protein: CSVARGRKLGAGNEQFF
V gene: TRBV7-9; J gene: TRBJ1-4; D gene: .; clone size: many; CDR3 DNA: TGTGCCAGCAGCTTATTCAGTTTAGCGCCTAATGAAAAACTGTTTTTT; CDR3 protein: CASSLFSLAPNEKLFF
V gene: TRBV28; J gene: TRBJ2-5; D gene: TRBD2; clone size: few; CDR3 DNA: TGTGCCAGCAGGCTAGCGGGGGTCCTCCGAGAGACCCAGTACTTC; CDR3 protein: CASRLAGVLRETQYF